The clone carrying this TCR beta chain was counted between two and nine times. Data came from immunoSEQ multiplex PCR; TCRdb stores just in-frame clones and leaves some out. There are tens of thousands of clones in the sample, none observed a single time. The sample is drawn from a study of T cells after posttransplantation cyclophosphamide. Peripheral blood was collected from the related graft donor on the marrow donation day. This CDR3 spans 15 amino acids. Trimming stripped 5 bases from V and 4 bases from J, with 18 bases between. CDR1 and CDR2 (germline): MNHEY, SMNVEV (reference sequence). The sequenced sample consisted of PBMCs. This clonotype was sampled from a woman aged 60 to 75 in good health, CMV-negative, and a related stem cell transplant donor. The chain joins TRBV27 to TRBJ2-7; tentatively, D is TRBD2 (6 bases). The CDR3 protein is CASSPHGTGKYEQYF. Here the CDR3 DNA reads TGTGCCAGCAGTCCACACGGGACTGGGAAATACGAGCAGTACTTC.